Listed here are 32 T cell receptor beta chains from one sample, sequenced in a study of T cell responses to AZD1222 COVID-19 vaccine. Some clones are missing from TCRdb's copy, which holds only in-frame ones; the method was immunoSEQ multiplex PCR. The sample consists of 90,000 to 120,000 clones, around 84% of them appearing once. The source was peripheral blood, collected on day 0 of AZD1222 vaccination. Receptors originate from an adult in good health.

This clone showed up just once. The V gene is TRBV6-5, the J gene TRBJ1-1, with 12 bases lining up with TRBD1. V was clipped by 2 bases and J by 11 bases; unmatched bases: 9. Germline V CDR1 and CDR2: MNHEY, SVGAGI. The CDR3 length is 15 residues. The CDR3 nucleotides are TGTGCCAGCAGTTACGTGGGACAGGGGGCGCGTTTTGCTTTCTTT. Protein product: CASSYVGQGARFAFF.

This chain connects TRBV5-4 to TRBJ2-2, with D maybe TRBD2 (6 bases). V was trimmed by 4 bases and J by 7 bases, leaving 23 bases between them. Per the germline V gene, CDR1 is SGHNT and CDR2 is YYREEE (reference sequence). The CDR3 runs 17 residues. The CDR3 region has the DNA TGTGCCAGCAGCCGGGGCGGGGACGCAGAGGGCGGCGGGGAGCTGTTTTTT. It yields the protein CASSRGGDAEGGGELFF.

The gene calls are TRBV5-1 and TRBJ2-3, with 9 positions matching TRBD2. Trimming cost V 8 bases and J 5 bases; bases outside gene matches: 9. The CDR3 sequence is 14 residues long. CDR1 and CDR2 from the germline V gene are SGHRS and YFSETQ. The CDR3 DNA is TGCGCCAGTAATCTAGCGGGGTTCGGAGATACGCAGTATTTT. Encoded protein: CASNLAGFGDTQYF.

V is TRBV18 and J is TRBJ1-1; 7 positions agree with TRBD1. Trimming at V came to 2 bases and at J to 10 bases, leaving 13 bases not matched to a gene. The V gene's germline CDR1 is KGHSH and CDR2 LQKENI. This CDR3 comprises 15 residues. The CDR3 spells CASSPGVLQGLGAFF. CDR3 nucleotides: TGTGCCAGCTCACCAGGGGTGCTACAGGGGTTGGGAGCTTTCTTT.

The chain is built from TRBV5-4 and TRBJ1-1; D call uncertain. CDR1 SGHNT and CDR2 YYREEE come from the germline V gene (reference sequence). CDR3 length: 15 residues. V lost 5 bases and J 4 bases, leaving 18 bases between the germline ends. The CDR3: CASSPPGVGFTEAFF. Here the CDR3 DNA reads TGTGCCAGCAGTCCCCCTGGGGTCGGGTTCACTGAAGCTTTCTTT.

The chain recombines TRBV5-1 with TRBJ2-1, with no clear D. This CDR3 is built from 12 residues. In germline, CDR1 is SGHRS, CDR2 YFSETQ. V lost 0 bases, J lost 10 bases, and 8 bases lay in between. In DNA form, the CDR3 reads TGCGCCAGCAGCTTGGTTTTGGAAGAGCAGTTCTTC. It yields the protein CASSLVLEEQFF. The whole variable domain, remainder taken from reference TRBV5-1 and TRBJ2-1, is KAGVTQTPRYLIKTRGQQVTLSCSPISGHRSVSWYQQTPGQGLQFLFEYFSETQRNKGNFPGRFSGRQFSNSRSEMNVSTLELGDSALYLCASSLVLEEQFFGPGTRLTVL.

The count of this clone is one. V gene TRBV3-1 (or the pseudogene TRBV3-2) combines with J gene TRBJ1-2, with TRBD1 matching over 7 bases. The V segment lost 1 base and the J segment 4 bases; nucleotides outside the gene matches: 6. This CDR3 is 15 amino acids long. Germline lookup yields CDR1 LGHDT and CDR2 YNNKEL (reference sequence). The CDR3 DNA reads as TGTGCCAGCAGCCAAGTGGACAGGACCTTCTATGGCTACACCTTC. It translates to CASSQVDRTFYGYTF.

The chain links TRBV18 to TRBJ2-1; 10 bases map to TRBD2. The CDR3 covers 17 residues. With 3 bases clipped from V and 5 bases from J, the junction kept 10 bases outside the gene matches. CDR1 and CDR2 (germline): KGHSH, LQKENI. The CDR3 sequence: CASSPHQAGGPDNEQFF. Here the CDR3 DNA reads TGTGCCAGCTCACCTCACCAAGCGGGGGGGCCGGACAATGAGCAGTTCTTC.

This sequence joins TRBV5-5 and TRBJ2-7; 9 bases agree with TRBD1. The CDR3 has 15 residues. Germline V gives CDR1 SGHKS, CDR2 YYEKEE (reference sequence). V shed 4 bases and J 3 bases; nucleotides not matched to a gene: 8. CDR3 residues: CASSLGTGTGYEQYF. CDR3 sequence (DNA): TGTGCCAGCAGCCTCGGGACAGGGACTGGCTACGAGCAGTACTTC.

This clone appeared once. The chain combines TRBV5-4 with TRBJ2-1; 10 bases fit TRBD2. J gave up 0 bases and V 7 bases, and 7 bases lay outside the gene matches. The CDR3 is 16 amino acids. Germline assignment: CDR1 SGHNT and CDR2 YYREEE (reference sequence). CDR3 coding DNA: TGTGCCAGCCAACCAGCGGGGGGGATCTCCTACAATGAGCAGTTCTTC. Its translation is CASQPAGGISYNEQFF.

The CDR3 region is CASSNPWGGAFF. CDR3 DNA sequence: TGTGCCAGTAGTAATCCCTGGGGGGGGGCTTTCTTT. The chain couples TRBV19 to TRBJ1-1, with a weak D call TRBD1 (5 bases). Trimming removed 4 bases at V and 11 bases at J, with 14 bases between. Germline CDR1 is LNHDA and CDR2 is SQIVND (reference sequence). This CDR3 has 12 amino acids.

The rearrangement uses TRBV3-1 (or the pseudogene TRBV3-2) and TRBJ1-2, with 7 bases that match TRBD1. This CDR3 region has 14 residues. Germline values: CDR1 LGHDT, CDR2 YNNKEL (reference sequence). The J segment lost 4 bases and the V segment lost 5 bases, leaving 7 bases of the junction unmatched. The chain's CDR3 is CASSYEAGGYGYTF. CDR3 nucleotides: TGTGCCAGCAGCTACGAAGCAGGGGGCTATGGCTACACCTTC.

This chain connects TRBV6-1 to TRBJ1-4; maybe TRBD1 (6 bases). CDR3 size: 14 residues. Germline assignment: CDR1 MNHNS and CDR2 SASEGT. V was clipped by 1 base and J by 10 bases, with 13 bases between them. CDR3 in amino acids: CASSEGRWGRKLFF. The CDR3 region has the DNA TGTGCCAGCAGTGAAGGGAGGTGGGGGCGAAAACTGTTTTTT.

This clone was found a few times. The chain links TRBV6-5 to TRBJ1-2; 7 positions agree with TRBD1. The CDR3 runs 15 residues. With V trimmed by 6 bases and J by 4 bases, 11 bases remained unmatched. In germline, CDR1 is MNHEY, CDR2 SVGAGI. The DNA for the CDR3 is TGTGCCAGCAGCCCCCCCGCCACAGGGGTCTATGGCTACACCTTC. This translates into CASSPPATGVYGYTF.

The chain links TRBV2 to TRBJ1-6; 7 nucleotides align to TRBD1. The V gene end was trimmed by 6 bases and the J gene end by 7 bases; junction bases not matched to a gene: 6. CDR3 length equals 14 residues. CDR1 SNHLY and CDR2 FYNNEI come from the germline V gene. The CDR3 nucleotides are TGTGCCAGCAGGGGGGACAGTCTAAATTCACCCCTCCACTTT. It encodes CASRGDSLNSPLHF.

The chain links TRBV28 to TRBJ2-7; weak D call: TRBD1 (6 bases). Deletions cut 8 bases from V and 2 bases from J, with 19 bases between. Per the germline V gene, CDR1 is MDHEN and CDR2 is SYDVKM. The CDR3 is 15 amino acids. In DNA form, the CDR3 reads TGTGCCAGCGGAGAACAGGGAAATTTAGCCTACGAGCAGTACTTC. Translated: CASGEQGNLAYEQYF.

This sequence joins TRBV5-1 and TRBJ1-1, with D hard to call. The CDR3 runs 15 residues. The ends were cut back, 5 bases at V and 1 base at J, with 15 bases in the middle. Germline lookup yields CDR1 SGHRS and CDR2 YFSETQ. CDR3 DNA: TGCGCCAGCAGTGCCGCGAATCGAGAGAACACTGAAGCTTTCTTT. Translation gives CASSAANRENTEAFF.

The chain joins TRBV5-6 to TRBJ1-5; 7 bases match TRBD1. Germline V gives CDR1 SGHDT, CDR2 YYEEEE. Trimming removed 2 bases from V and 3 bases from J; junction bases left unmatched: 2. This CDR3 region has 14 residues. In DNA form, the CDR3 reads TGTGCCAGCAGCTTAGGGACAGCCAATCAGCCCCAGCATTTT. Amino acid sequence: CASSLGTANQPQHF. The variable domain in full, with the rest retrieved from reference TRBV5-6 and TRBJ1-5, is DAGVTQSPTHLIKTRGQQVTLRCSPKSGHDTVSWYQQALGQGPQFIFQYYEEEERQRGNFPDRFSGHQFPNYSSELNVNALLLGDSALYLCASSLGTANQPQHFGDGTRLSIL.

CDR3 sequence (DNA): TGTGCCAGCAGGCAGGGACTAGCGGGGGGTGGGTACGAGCAGTACTTC. It encodes CASRQGLAGGGYEQYF. The chain recombines TRBV27 with TRBJ2-7; 15 nucleotides match TRBD2. The V gene's germline CDR1 is MNHEY and CDR2 SMNVEV (reference sequence). V dropped 6 bases and J dropped 4; count of bases not matched to a gene: 7. There are 16 residues in the CDR3.

The CDR3 bases are TGTGCCAGCAGGAAAACCGGGCTCCAGCATTTT. Translated: CASRKTGLQHF. The V call is TRBV12-3 or TRBV12-4, the J call TRBJ1-5; D gene uncertain. Trimming pared 6 bases from V and 12 bases from J, leaving 12 bases between. The CDR3 totals 11 residues.

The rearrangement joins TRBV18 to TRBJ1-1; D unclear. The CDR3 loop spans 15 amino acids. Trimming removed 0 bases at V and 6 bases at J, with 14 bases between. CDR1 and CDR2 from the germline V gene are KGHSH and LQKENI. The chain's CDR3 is CASSPPGPLGSEAFF. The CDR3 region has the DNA TGTGCCAGCTCACCACCGGGTCCCCTCGGGTCTGAAGCTTTCTTT.

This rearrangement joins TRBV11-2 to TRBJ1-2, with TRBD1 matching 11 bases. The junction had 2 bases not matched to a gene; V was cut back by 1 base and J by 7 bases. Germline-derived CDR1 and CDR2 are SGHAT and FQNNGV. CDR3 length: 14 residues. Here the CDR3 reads CASSLGTGGGGYTF. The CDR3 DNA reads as TGTGCCAGCAGCTTAGGGACAGGGGGCGGTGGCTACACCTTC.

Here the CDR3 DNA reads TGCAGTGCTAGTAAGGCAGCTCTGAACACTGAAGCTTTCTTT. Amino acids: CSASKAALNTEAFF. This chain connects TRBV20-1 to TRBJ1-1; D not resolved. Deletions cut 3 bases from V and 0 bases from J, with 11 bases between. The CDR3 contains 14 residues. From germline, CDR1 is DFQATT and CDR2 SNEGSKA (reference sequence).

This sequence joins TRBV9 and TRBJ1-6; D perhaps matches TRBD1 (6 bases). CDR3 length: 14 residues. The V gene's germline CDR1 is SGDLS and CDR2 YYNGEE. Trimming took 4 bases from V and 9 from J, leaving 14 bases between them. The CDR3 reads CASSTGQNGSPLHF. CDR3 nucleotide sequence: TGTGCCAGCAGCACCGGACAGAATGGTTCACCCCTCCACTTT.

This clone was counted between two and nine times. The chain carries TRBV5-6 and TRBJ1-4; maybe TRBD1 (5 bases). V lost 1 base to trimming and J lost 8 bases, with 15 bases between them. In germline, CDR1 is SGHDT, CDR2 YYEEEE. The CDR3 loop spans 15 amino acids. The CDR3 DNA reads TGTGCCAGCAGCTTGTTTAGGGGTTCTGGAGAAAAACTGTTTTTT. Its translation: CASSLFRGSGEKLFF.

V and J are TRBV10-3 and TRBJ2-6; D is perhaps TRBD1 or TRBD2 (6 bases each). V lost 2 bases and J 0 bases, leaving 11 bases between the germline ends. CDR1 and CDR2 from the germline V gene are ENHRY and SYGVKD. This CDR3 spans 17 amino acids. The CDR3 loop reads CAISEEGGRSGANVLTF. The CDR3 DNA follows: TGTGCCATCAGTGAGGAGGGGGGCCGCTCTGGGGCCAACGTCCTGACTTTC.

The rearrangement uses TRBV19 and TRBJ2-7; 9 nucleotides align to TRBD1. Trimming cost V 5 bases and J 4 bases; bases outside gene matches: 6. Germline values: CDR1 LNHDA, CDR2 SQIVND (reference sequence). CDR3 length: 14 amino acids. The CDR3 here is CASSQQGAQYEQYF. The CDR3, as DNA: TGTGCCAGTAGTCAACAGGGGGCGCAGTACGAGCAGTACTTC. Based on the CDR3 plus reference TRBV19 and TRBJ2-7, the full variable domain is DGGITQSPKYLFRKEGQNVTLSCEQNLNHDAMYWYRQDPGQGLRLIYYSQIVNDFQKGDIAEGYSVSREKKESFPLTVTSAQKNPTAFYLCASSQQGAQYEQYFGPGTRLTVT.

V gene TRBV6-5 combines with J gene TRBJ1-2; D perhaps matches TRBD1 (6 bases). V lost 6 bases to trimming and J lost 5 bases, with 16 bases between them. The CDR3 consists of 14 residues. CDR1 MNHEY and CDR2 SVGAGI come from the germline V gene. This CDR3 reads CASSLLGARYGYTF. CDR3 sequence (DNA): TGTGCCAGCAGCCTGCTGGGGGCGCGGTATGGCTACACCTTC.

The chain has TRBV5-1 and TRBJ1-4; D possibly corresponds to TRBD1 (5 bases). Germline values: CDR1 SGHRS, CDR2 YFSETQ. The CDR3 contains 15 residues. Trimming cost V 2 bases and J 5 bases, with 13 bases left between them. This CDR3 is CASSFQGEGNEKLFF. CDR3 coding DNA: TGCGCCAGCAGCTTCCAGGGCGAAGGGAATGAAAAACTGTTTTTT.

The CDR3, as DNA: TGTGCCAGCAGGGAGAGCGGGGGGGCCATAAATGAGCAGTTCTTC. As protein: CASRESGGAINEQFF. The chain uses TRBV25-1 and TRBJ2-1, with 10 bases that match TRBD2. The CDR3 contains 15 residues. Trimming took 6 bases from V and 7 from J; bases not matched to a gene: 9. Germline V lookup: CDR1 MGHDK, CDR2 SYGVNS.

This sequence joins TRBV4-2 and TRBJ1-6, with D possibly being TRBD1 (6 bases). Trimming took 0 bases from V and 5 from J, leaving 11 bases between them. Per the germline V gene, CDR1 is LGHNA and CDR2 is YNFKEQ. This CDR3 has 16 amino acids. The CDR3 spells CASSQDGGADNSPLHF. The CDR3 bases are TGTGCCAGCAGCCAAGATGGGGGGGCGGATAATTCACCCCTCCACTTT.

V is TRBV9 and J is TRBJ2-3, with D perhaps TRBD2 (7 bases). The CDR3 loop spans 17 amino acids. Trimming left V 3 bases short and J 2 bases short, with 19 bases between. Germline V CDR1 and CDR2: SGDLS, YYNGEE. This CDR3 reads CASSEGLRGPITDTQYF. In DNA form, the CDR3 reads TGTGCCAGCAGCGAGGGTTTGCGGGGGCCTATCACAGATACGCAGTATTTT.